There are a few counts of the clone carrying this T cell receptor (beta chain). Antigen unknown. Hyperthyroidism of Graves' type that showed no ophthalmopathy progression within 18 months was stable. Researchers amplified the TCR beta CDR3 regions from RNA transcripts. The HTBI primer set was used in a first-round RT-PCR of the TCR CDR3. One entry per CDR3 protein results from TCRdb running MiXCR on the multiplex PCR reads. The sample has about 590,000 distinct CDR3 sequences, around a sixth seen once. This sample is part of a study of T cells in Graves' hyperthyroidism and ophthalmopathy. The ends lost 0 bases at V and 4 bases at J; junction bases unmatched: 10. CDR3 length: 17 amino acids. Germline V gene data show CDR1 as ENHRY and CDR2 as SYGVKD. The study, taken as a whole, reports: Blood held most thyroid clonotypes expanded above 0.001 frequency. Ophthalmopathy onset followed model prediction by a median about seven months.

The chain employs TRBV10-3 and TRBJ2-5; 8 bases are a match to TRBD2. This clonotype originated in a woman between 25 and 40 years old with Graves' hyperthyroidism. Sequenced input: blood. The CDR3 DNA reads TGTGCCATCAGTGAGTCTGAAGTGACTAGCGCATTAGAGACCCAGTACTTC. Translation gives CAISESEVTSALETQYF.